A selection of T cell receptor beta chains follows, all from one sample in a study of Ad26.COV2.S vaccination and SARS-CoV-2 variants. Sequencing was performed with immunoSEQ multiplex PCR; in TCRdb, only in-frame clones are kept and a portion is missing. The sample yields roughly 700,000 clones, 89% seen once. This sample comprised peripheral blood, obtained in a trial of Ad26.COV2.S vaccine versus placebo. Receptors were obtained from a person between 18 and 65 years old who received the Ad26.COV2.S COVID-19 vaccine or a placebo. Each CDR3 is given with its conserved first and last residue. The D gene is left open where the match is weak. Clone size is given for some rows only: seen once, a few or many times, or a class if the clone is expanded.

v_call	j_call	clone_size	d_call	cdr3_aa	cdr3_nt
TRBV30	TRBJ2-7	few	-	CAWGLQSYEQYF	TGTGCCTGGGGACTTCAGTCCTACGAGCAGTACTTC
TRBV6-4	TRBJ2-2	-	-	CASSEIGVGPNTGELFF	TGTGCCAGCAGTGAGATTGGGGTCGGACCGAACACCGGGGAGCTGTTTTTT
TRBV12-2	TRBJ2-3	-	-	CASRLWDRASTDTQYF	TGTGCAAGTCGCTTATGGGACAGGGCTAGCACAGATACGCAGTATTTT
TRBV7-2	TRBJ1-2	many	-	CASSTRGQGRNYGYTF	TGTGCCAGCAGCACCCGGGGCCAAGGGCGTAACTATGGCTACACCTTC
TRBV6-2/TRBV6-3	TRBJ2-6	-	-	CASSYSGGLSGANVLTF	TGTGCCAGCAGTTACTCTGGGGGTCTCTCTGGGGCCAACGTCCTGACTTTC
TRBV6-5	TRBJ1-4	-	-	CASSFDGTNEKLFF	TGTGCCAGCAGTTTCGATGGAACTAATGAAAAACTGTTTTTT
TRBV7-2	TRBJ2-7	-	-	CASSPPWWEIPEQYF	TGTGCCAGCAGCCCCCCTTGGTGGGAGATTCCCGAGCAGTACTTC
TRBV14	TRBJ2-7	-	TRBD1	CASSQAGTAIYEQYF	TGTGCCAGCAGCCAAGCTGGGACAGCGATCTACGAGCAGTACTTC
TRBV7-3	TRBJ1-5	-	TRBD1	CASSPDRGQPQHF	TGTGCCAGCAGCCCTGACAGGGGCCAGCCCCAGCATTTT
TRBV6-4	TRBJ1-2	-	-	CASREYPGQPNYGYTF	TGTGCCAGCAGGGAATACCCAGGCCAGCCTAACTATGGCTACACCTTC
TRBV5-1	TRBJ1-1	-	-	CASSWTGWNTEAFF	TGCGCCAGCAGCTGGACGGGATGGAACACTGAAGCTTTCTTT
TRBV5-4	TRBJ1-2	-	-	CASSPTMVSRGYTF	TGTGCCAGCAGCCCCACGATGGTCTCGCGGGGCTACACCTTC
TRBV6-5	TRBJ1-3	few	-	CASSYAQIHSGNTIYF	TGTGCCAGCAGTTACGCGCAGATACACTCTGGAAACACCATATATTTT
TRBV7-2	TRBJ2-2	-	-	CASSRRLLNTGELFF	TGTGCCAGCAGCCGTCGACTCTTAAACACCGGGGAGCTGTTTTTT
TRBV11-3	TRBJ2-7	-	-	CASSLSGSYEQYF	TGTGCCAGCAGCTTATCAGGTTCCTACGAGCAGTACTTC